This T cell receptor beta chain came from a study of control samples from healthy donors and cancer patients. V lost 0 bases, J lost 5 bases, and 7 bases lay in between. Germline CDR1 is MNHEY and CDR2 is SVGAGI. The CDR3 is 14 residues long. This clone was seen once. Only in-frame clones appear in the TCRdb table, and some are missing; sequencing was by immunoSEQ multiplex PCR. The table shows around 130,000 clones, with more than 80% occurring only once. J is TRBJ1-4 and V is TRBV6-5; no clear D gene. Sequencing input: blood. The TCR comes from a man aged 50 to 59 in good health. The CDR3 here is CASSYSRRNEKLFF. The CDR3 DNA sequence: TGTGCCAGCAGTTACTCGAGGCGGAATGAAAAACTGTTTTTT.